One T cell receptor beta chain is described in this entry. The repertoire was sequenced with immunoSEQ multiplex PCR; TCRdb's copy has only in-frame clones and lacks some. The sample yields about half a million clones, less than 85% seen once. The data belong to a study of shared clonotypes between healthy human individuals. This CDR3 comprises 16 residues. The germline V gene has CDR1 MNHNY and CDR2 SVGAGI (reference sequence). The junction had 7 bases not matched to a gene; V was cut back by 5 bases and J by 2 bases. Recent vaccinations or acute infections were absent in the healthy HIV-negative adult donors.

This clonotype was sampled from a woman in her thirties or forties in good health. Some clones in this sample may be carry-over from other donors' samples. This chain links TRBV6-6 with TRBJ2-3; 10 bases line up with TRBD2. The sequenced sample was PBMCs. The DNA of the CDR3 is TGTGCCAGCAGTCTCGGGACTAGCGCTTACACAGATACGCAGTATTTT. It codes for CASSLGTSAYTDTQYF.